A single sample gave rise to the 2 T cell receptor beta chains below, sequenced in a study of CD8+ T cells in alopecia areata. Sequencing used cDNA as its template, made by extracting RNA and reverse transcribing it. Repertoires were generated with immunoSEQ multiplex PCR, while TCRdb's copy carries only in-frame clones and drops some. The table has 150,000 to 200,000 clones, around 56% seen once. Treatment meaning: oral pan-JAK inhibitor, 5-10 mg twice daily. The source was CD4+ T cells sorted from blood, collected at week 4, from a patient treated with tofacitinib. These receptors all stem from a human donor with alopecia areata.

In this sample, this clone turned up once. The chain has TRBV27 and TRBJ1-2; TRBD1 is a possible D gene (6 bases). Trimming removed 2 bases at V and 8 bases at J, with 12 bases between. CDR3 size: 13 residues. In germline, CDR1 is MNHEY, CDR2 SMNVEV (reference sequence). The CDR3: CASSLNGGRGYTF. The DNA of the CDR3 is TGTGCCAGCAGTTTAAACGGGGGGCGAGGCTACACCTTC.

The chain is built from TRBV9 and TRBJ2-5, with no clear D. The CDR3 contains 11 residues. Per the germline V gene, CDR1 is SGDLS and CDR2 is YYNGEE. Trimming shortened V by 3 bases and J by 2 bases, and 2 bases separated the two germline ends. CDR3 DNA: TGTGCCAGCAGCGCTCAAGAGACCCAGTACTTC. Its protein product is CASSAQETQYF.